This T cell receptor beta chain was documented in a study of identical twins. Regarding the study as a whole: Twins' surplus sharing was weaker for beta out-of-frame sequences. Zero-insertion analyses might be partly confounded by invariant T cells like MAIT and iNKT.

This clonotype has ten or more counts. The antigen is undetermined. TCRdb called the 5' RACE reads again in MiXCR, with one record for every CDR3 protein. The sample holds some 710,000 distinct CDR3 sequences, around 6% seen once. CDR1 MDHEN and CDR2 SYDVKM come from the germline V gene. Trimming took off 9 bases at V and 3 bases at J, with 9 bases between the two ends. This CDR3 has 12 amino acids. There were only healthy Caucasians among the donors. Sequenced material: naive T cells sorted from blood. The chain links TRBV28 to TRBJ1-5; a possible D gene is TRBD1 (6 bases). The receptor's source is a man between 18 and 35 years old in good health. The CDR3 protein is CASTGINQPQHF. In DNA form, the CDR3 reads TGTGCCAGTACAGGGATCAATCAGCCCCAGCATTTT.